Detailed here is one T cell receptor (beta chain). This sample is part of a study of blood T cell repertoires in COVID-19. On the study more broadly: The samples span acute and convalescent COVID-19 from the United States, Italy and Spain. PBMCs, B-cell-depleted T cells, or T cells were the source of the cDNA or gDNA that made up the material.

Original processing methods: Using reference gene primer amplification, nucleated cell counts were estimated. Profiling relied on immunoSEQ multiplex PCR, and the TCRdb table lists in-frame clones only, not all of them. The DNA gave D and trimming, while V, J and clone size come from that table. The table shows 77,000 or so clones, with around nine tenths occurring only once. The CDR3 spans 15 residues. Germline V gene sequence: CDR1 LNHDA, CDR2 SQIVND (reference sequence). V was clipped by 1 base and J by 4 bases; unmatched bases: 5. The V gene is TRBV19, the J gene TRBJ2-7; 9 bases agree with TRBD1. This TCR was recovered from a man aged 45-65 years with active COVID-19. The sample comprised peripheral blood. The CDR3 sequence is CASSIVGTGKYEQYF. The DNA of the CDR3 is TGTGCCAGTAGTATAGTTGGGACAGGGAAGTACGAGCAGTACTTC.